Presented here are 18 T cell receptor beta chains from one specimen sequenced in a study of blood T cells in healthy people across ages. A second PCR of about 7 to 11 cycles used a sample-barcoded 5' primer and a J-beta primer mix. TCRdb called the 5' RACE reads again in MiXCR, with one record for every CDR3 protein. This table holds hundreds of thousands of distinct CDR3 sequences, about 54% found once. The sequencing sample was made of blood. These receptors were collected from a man aged 55 to 70 in good health.

The chain is built from TRBV9 and TRBJ1-1, with D tentatively TRBD1 (5 bases). V was clipped by 4 bases and J by 7 bases, with 11 bases between them. Germline CDR1 is SGDLS and CDR2 is YYNGEE. The CDR3 runs 12 residues. DNA for the CDR3: TGTGCCAGCAGCATCCAGGGAGGTGAAGCTTTCTTT. This gives the protein CASSIQGGEAFF.

The CDR3 DNA follows: TGCGCCAGCAGACAGTTCCTAGAGACCCAGTACTTC. Translation: CASRQFLETQYF. The chain couples TRBV5-1 to TRBJ2-7, with D uncertain. The J call may be mistaken, given a closer DNA end match to TRBJ2-5. Germline V CDR1 and CDR2: SGHRS, YFSETQ. The CDR3 totals 12 residues.

The chain couples TRBV6-5 to TRBJ2-3, with 8 nucleotides matching TRBD2. Germline V gives CDR1 MNHEY, CDR2 SVGAGI. Trimming cost V 0 bases and J 4 bases; bases outside gene matches: 6. The CDR3 is 16 amino acids. Here the CDR3 reads CASSYSASGYSDTQYF. The CDR3 region has the DNA TGTGCCAGCAGTTACTCGGCTAGCGGGTATTCAGATACGCAGTATTTT.

This clonotype has only a few counts. This chain links TRBV29-1 with TRBJ2-3, with D unresolved. Per the germline V gene, CDR1 is SQVTM and CDR2 is ANQGSEA. The CDR3 runs 11 residues. Trimming took off 6 bases at V and 3 bases at J, with 7 bases between the two ends. The CDR3 reads CSVRVTDTQYF. CDR3 sequence (DNA): TGCAGCGTACGAGTGACAGATACGCAGTATTTT.

This chain links TRBV7-9 with TRBJ2-5; 14 bases match TRBD2. CDR1 SEHNR and CDR2 FQNEAQ come from the germline V gene (reference sequence). The CDR3 has 19 amino acids. With 5 bases clipped from V and 2 bases from J, the junction kept 13 bases outside the gene matches. CDR3 in amino acids: CASSKIGLAGGRIQETQYF. The CDR3 nucleotides read TGTGCCAGCAGCAAAATCGGACTAGCGGGGGGACGGATTCAAGAGACCCAGTACTTC. The full variable domain, rest sourced from reference TRBV7-9 and TRBJ2-5, is DTGVSQNPRHKITKRGQNVTFRCDPISEHNRLYWYRQTLGQGPEFLTYFQNEAQLEKSRLLSDRFSAERPKGSFSTLEIQRTEQGDSAMYLCASSKIGLAGGRIQETQYFGPGTRLLVL.

This clonotype was counted between two and nine times. The chain has TRBV6-2 or TRBV6-3 and TRBJ2-7; D uncertain. CDR1 and CDR2 from the germline V gene are MNHEY and SVGEGT. CDR3 length equals 11 residues. V was shortened by 6 bases and J by 4 bases, with 7 bases between the two germline ends. CDR3 DNA sequence: TGTGCCAGCAGGGGTGATTACGAGCAGTACTTC. This sequence encodes CASRGDYEQYF.

Only a few counts were recorded for this clonotype. This chain connects TRBV5-1 to TRBJ2-5; 8 bases map to TRBD1. Trimming took 0 bases from V and 4 from J; bases not matched to a gene: 5. In germline, CDR1 is SGHRS, CDR2 YFSETQ. This CDR3 spans 15 amino acids. CDR3 DNA: TGCGCCAGCAGCTTGGTTGCAGGGGGCGCAGAGACCCAGTACTTC. This encodes CASSLVAGGAETQYF.

In the case of this clonotype: A much larger clone differs by one base, so this may be a read error. V is TRBV7-6 and J is TRBJ2-1; D tentatively fits TRBD1 or TRBD2 (5 bases each). CDR3 size: 15 residues. Trimming shortened V by 1 base and J by 5 bases, and 12 bases separated the two germline ends. In germline, CDR1 is SGHVS, CDR2 FNYEAQ. The DNA of the CDR3 is TGTGCCAGCAGCTTAGGGCCTCCGGGGCACAATGAGCAGTTCTTC. It codes for CASSLGPPGHNEQFF.

On this clonotype itself: At one of its ends the junction is not consistent with the germline gene, which may arise from a read error. This sequence joins TRBV9 and TRBJ2-1, with TRBD1 matching over 9 bases. The CDR3 runs 16 residues. The V gene's germline CDR1 is SGDLS and CDR2 YYNGEE. CDR3 sequence (DNA): TGTGCCAGCAGCGTGACAGGGGGGTGGGCTACCAATGAGCACTTCTTC. It specifies CASSVTGGWATNEHFF.

This chain links TRBV7-8 with TRBJ1-2; 9 bases line up with TRBD1. The V gene's germline CDR1 is SGHVS and CDR2 FQNEAQ. Germline trimming cut 5 bases from V and 6 bases from J; bases unmatched to any gene: 7. CDR3 length: 14 amino acids. The CDR3 DNA is TGTGCCAGCAGCCCACAGGGGGCGAATAATGGCTACACCTTC. It specifies CASSPQGANNGYTF.

The chain employs TRBV12-3 or TRBV12-4 and TRBJ2-5, with 8 bases that match TRBD1. V lost 5 bases and J lost 2; bases outside the gene matches: 7. This CDR3 is 15 amino acids long. The CDR3: CASSIRQGIQETQYF. CDR3 nucleotides: TGTGCCAGCAGTATCCGACAGGGGATACAAGAGACCCAGTACTTC.

The rearrangement links TRBV29-1 to TRBJ2-5; 9 bases line up with TRBD1. With V trimmed by 8 bases and J by 2 bases, 9 bases remained unmatched. Germline lookup yields CDR1 SQVTM and CDR2 ANQGSEA. This CDR3 spans 14 amino acids. Written as DNA, the CDR3 is TGCAGCCCCTTACAGGGGGCGGGACAAGAGACCCAGTACTTC. Its translation: CSPLQGAGQETQYF.

Only one count was recorded for this clonotype. This rearrangement joins TRBV3-1 to TRBJ2-5; TRBD2 aligns across 9 bases. Germline V gives CDR1 LGHDT, CDR2 YNNKEL (reference sequence). This CDR3 is built from 16 residues. V dropped 3 bases and J dropped 2; count of bases not matched to a gene: 7. The CDR3 here is CASSQMTSGLQETQYF. The DNA of the CDR3 is TGTGCCAGCAGCCAGATGACTAGCGGCTTACAAGAGACCCAGTACTTC.

A word on this clonotype: A junction boundary mismatches the germline segment, possibly from a read error. The gene calls are TRBV7-2 and TRBJ2-3; D gene ambiguous. This CDR3 has 14 residues. The germline CDR1 and CDR2 sequences are SGHTA and FQGNSA. The CDR3 DNA is TGTGCCAGCACCTTAGCCGGGTGGACAGATACGCAGTATTTT. It yields the protein CASTLAGWTDTQYF.

J is TRBJ2-3 and V is TRBV7-9; 7 nucleotides match TRBD2. V shed 5 bases, J shed 7 bases, and the junction held 15 bases outside the gene matches. CDR1 SEHNR and CDR2 FQNEAQ come from the germline V gene (reference sequence). There are 16 residues in the CDR3. CDR3 nucleotide sequence: TGTGCCAGCAGCAACACACTAGCGCACTTTGGTCATACGCAGTATTTT. It yields the protein CASSNTLAHFGHTQYF.

To note about this clonotype: The junction departs from the called germline gene at one end, perhaps through a read error. The V call is TRBV20-1, the J call TRBJ2-1; no reliable D call. Germline loops: CDR1 DFQATT, CDR2 SNEGSKA (reference sequence). The CDR3 extends over 14 amino acids. DNA for the CDR3: TGCAGTGCTAGATCTCGAATCCGCGTAAATGGGCAGTTCTTC. Amino acid sequence: CSARSRIRVNGQFF.

This clonotype was seen more than once but under ten times. The chain employs TRBV6-1 and TRBJ2-2; TRBD2 agrees at 7 bases. The J segment lost 1 base and the V segment lost 1 base, leaving 3 bases of the junction unmatched. This CDR3 region has 16 residues. Germline assignment: CDR1 MNHNS and CDR2 SASEGT. CDR3 sequence reads: CASSEGIAGNTGELFF. The CDR3 region has the DNA TGTGCCAGCAGTGAAGGGATAGCGGGGAACACCGGGGAGCTGTTTTTT.

This clonotype has a handful of counts. The chain links TRBV20-1 to TRBJ2-7; D unresolved. V was cut by 6 bases and J by 4 bases, with 19 bases left in between. From germline, CDR1 is DFQATT and CDR2 SNEGSKA (reference sequence). CDR3 size: 14 residues. For the CDR3, the DNA is TGCAGTGCAATACGGGCGGAAACAAAATACGAGCAGTACTTC. It codes for CSAIRAETKYEQYF.